Presented here are 14 T cell receptor beta chains from one specimen sequenced in a study of spatial heterogeneity in lung cancer. TCRdb redid the calling of the 5' RACE reads with MiXCR, one entry per CDR3 protein. This table has around 66,000 distinct CDR3 sequences, under 7.5% appearing once. Time point reported: sample taken at primary tumor resection. This sample comprised PBMCs, obtained at surgery. The receptors were gathered from a female donor with early-stage non-small cell lung cancer.

This clonotype appeared a few times. CDR3 coding DNA: TGTGCCATCAGTGAGGACAGGGGCCAGAACACCGGGGAGCTGTTTTTT. It translates to CAISEDRGQNTGELFF. The chain is built from TRBV10-3 and TRBJ2-2, with 8 bases fitting TRBD1. The V gene's germline CDR1 is ENHRY and CDR2 SYGVKD. CDR3 length: 16 amino acids. V lost 2 bases, J lost 1 base, and 3 bases stayed unmatched.

The rearrangement joins TRBV20-1 to TRBJ2-3, with 12 bases that match TRBD2. The CDR3 is 15 residues long. J gave up 6 bases and V 3 bases, and 7 bases lay outside the gene matches. Looked up from germline, CDR1 is DFQATT and CDR2 is SNEGSKA (reference sequence). The CDR3, as DNA: TGCAGTGCTAGCGGGACTAGCGGGTATGAGGATACGCAGTATTTT. As protein: CSASGTSGYEDTQYF.

The rearrangement links TRBV12-3 or TRBV12-4 to TRBJ1-6; a weak D match, TRBD1 (5 bases). Trimming took 1 base from V and 9 from J, leaving 7 bases between them. CDR3 length: 13 amino acids. Written as DNA, the CDR3 is TGTGCCAGCAGTTTAGGGGGCGGTTCACCCCTCCACTTT. It specifies CASSLGGGSPLHF.

This clonotype was recorded at least ten times. The chain combines TRBV20-1 with TRBJ2-1, with D perhaps matching TRBD2 (6 bases). Trimming left V 5 bases short and J 0 bases short, with 20 bases between. CDR1 is DFQATT, CDR2 SNEGSKA, per germline (reference sequence). The CDR3 contains 17 residues. The CDR3 bases are TGCAGTGCTGGGGACTCTGGGGGTCCTAGCTCCTACAATGAGCAGTTCTTC. Encoded protein: CSAGDSGGPSSYNEQFF.

The rearrangement links TRBV7-3 to TRBJ2-6, with D unresolved. Trimming took 5 bases from V and 1 from J, leaving 6 bases between them. The CDR3 sequence is 14 residues long. Per the germline V gene, CDR1 is SGHTA and CDR2 is FQGTGA. CDR3 sequence reads: CASSKRSGANVLTF. CDR3 nucleotides: TGTGCCAGCAGCAAGCGATCTGGGGCCAACGTCCTGACTTTC.

At least ten counts were recorded for this clonotype. The V gene is TRBV7-3, the J gene TRBJ2-3; the D call may be TRBD1 or TRBD2 (5 bases each). Germline CDR1 is SGHTA and CDR2 is FQGTGA. V lost 1 base and J 4 bases, leaving 9 bases between the germline ends. This CDR3 has 14 residues. CDR3 in amino acids: CASSLIGDADTQYF. In nucleotides, the CDR3 is TGTGCCAGCAGCTTAATCGGGGACGCAGATACGCAGTATTTT.

The chain is built from TRBV5-6 and TRBJ1-5; D call uncertain. The CDR3 is made up of 12 amino acids. CDR1 and CDR2 (germline): SGHDT, YYEEEE. With 4 bases removed from V and 3 bases from J, the gap between germline ends came to 5 bases. The chain's CDR3 is CASSLVNQPQHF. In DNA, the CDR3 is TGTGCCAGCAGCCTAGTCAATCAGCCCCAGCATTTT.

This clonotype was observed many times. The rearrangement joins TRBV12-3 or TRBV12-4 to TRBJ1-2; D not resolved. There are 14 residues in the CDR3. The V gene lost 1 base and the J gene lost 0 bases, with 6 bases spanning the gap. CDR3 amino acids: CASSLVGTNYGYTF. In nucleotides, the CDR3 is TGTGCCAGCAGTTTAGTTGGCACTAACTATGGCTACACCTTC.

The table lists this clonotype with many counts. CDR3 loop: CASSTSGSTNEKLFF. The CDR3 DNA is TGTGCCAGCAGCACGTCAGGGTCAACTAATGAAAAACTGTTTTTT. The chain is built from TRBV5-5 and TRBJ1-4, with D possibly being TRBD1 (5 bases). This CDR3 is 15 amino acids long. Germline V gives CDR1 SGHKS, CDR2 YYEKEE (reference sequence). V was trimmed by 4 bases and J by 0 bases, leaving 10 bases between them.

The chain links TRBV6-2 or TRBV6-3 to TRBJ1-5; D is uncertain. Germline V lookup: CDR1 MNHEY, CDR2 SVGEGT. The CDR3 sequence is 13 residues long. The V gene lost 6 bases and the J gene lost 4 bases, with 10 bases spanning the gap. The CDR3 nucleotides are TGTGCCAGCAGCCCGGACTATAATCAGCCCCAGCATTTT. Translating gives CASSPDYNQPQHF.

The chain has TRBV5-5 and TRBJ2-2; TRBD2 might be the D (5 bases). The ends were cut back, 6 bases at V and 1 base at J, with 7 bases in the middle. Germline values: CDR1 SGHKS, CDR2 YYEKEE (reference sequence). The CDR3 extends over 13 amino acids. In DNA form, the CDR3 reads TGTGCCAGCACCGGGGAGAACACCGGGGAGCTGTTTTTT. Encoded protein: CASTGENTGELFF.

In this sample, this clonotype turned up many times. V is TRBV2 and J is TRBJ1-5; a weak D match, TRBD1 (6 bases). Germline CDR1 reads SNHLY; CDR2 reads FYNNEI. The CDR3 has 13 amino acids. V was shortened by 6 bases and J by 7 bases, with 13 bases between the two germline ends. CDR3 amino acids: CASRPGAGQPQHF. As DNA, the CDR3 is TGTGCCAGCAGGCCAGGGGCTGGACAGCCCCAGCATTTT.

This clonotype appeared a few times. The chain links TRBV7-2 to TRBJ2-1; 12 nucleotides match TRBD1. The CDR3 has 15 residues. Germline values: CDR1 SGHTA, CDR2 FQGNSA. The V gene end was trimmed by 4 bases and the J gene end by 5 bases; junction bases not matched to a gene: 3. The CDR3 loop reads CASSSGTGGNNEQFF. CDR3 nucleotide sequence: TGTGCCAGCAGCTCCGGGACAGGGGGCAACAATGAGCAGTTCTTC.

This clonotype was seen more than once but under ten times. The rearrangement uses TRBV7-9 and TRBJ1-2; D may be TRBD1 (6 bases). Germline CDR1 and CDR2: SEHNR and FQNEAQ (reference sequence). Trimming removed 5 bases from V and 0 bases from J, with 16 bases in between. There are 16 residues in the CDR3. This CDR3 is CASSPGPGATNYGYTF. As DNA, the CDR3 is TGTGCCAGCAGCCCCGGTCCAGGGGCCACTAACTATGGCTACACCTTC.